A single sample is the source of the 24 T cell receptor beta chains below, sequenced in a study of monozygotic twins with inflammatory bowel disease (dated by TCRdb to about 2019). To prepare the library, 5' RACE was applied. For sequencing, an Illumina HiSeq 2500 was employed. TCRdb reprocessed the sequencing reads and holds a single record per CDR3 protein sequence, with no DNA. The sample table on file contains approximately 380,000 distinct CDR3 sequences. About 2.5% of the sample goes to the ten largest clones. Input material: blood. The receptors were sampled from a human donor with ulcerative colitis or Crohn's disease, or a healthy co-twin of an affected twin (not recorded which).

The genes are TRBV15 and TRBJ1-1; as DNA is missing, the TRBD1 call by TCRdb cannot be tested. CDR3 length: 12 residues. Germline lookup yields CDR1 LNHNV and CDR2 YYDKDF (reference sequence). CDR3: CATSRVPGEAFF.

J is TRBJ2-1 and V is TRBV20-1; absent DNA, TCRdb's TRBD1 call cannot be checked. The CDR3 length is 15 residues. The germline gives CDR1 DFQATT, CDR2 SNEGSKA (reference sequence). The CDR3 loop is CSASGGTGIYNEQFF.

The chain links TRBV3-1 to TRBJ2-1. CDR3 size: 15 residues. Germline V gene lookup returns CDR1 LGHDT and CDR2 YNNKEL (reference sequence). The chain's CDR3 is CASSQGRRSYVEQFF.

The V and J genes are TRBV3-1 and TRBJ2-1. Germline assignment: CDR1 LGHDT and CDR2 YNNKEL (reference sequence). The CDR3 runs to 15 residues. Here the CDR3 reads CASSRDLNSYNEQFF.

V gene TRBV27 combines with J gene TRBJ2-3. CDR3 length: 17 residues. Germline CDR1 MNHEY, CDR2 SMNVEV (reference sequence). This CDR3 is CASSLTITKRGTDTQYF.

The chain couples TRBV5-1 to TRBJ2-7; TCRdb's D call of TRBD1 is untestable without DNA. Germline V lookup: CDR1 SGHRS, CDR2 YFSETQ. The CDR3 is made up of 15 amino acids. CDR3 amino acids: CASSLFRGGDYEQYF.

The chain recombines TRBV5-1 with TRBJ2-5. The CDR3 sequence is 15 residues long. Germline values: CDR1 SGHRS, CDR2 YFSETQ. CDR3 sequence reads: CASSLGQRLQETQYF.

The chain has TRBV18 and TRBJ1-5. Germline V lookup: CDR1 KGHSH, CDR2 LQKENI. The CDR3 runs 14 residues. The CDR3 protein is CASSPVESNQPQHF.

The chain uses TRBV20-1 and TRBJ2-1. Germline-derived CDR1 and CDR2 are DFQATT and SNEGSKA (reference sequence). This CDR3 region has 19 residues. CDR3: CSARALLASTLKTYNEQFF.

The rearrangement joins TRBV5-1 to TRBJ2-7; TCRdb reports TRBD1, a call that lacks DNA to check it against. This CDR3 has 17 amino acids. Germline V gene sequence: CDR1 SGHRS, CDR2 YFSETQ. CDR3 region: CASSYNRAGASLGEQYF.

The CDR3 loop is CASRIRGNEFSPQYF. V gene TRBV27 combines with J gene TRBJ2-7; without DNA, the TCRdb call of TRBD1 cannot be checked. Germline CDR1 and CDR2: MNHEY and SMNVEV (reference sequence). The CDR3 covers 15 residues.

The V and J genes are TRBV5-6 and TRBJ2-3. Germline CDR1 reads SGHDT; CDR2 reads YYEEEE. CDR3 length equals 12 residues. CDR3 sequence: CASSFGADTQYF.

The CDR3 loop is CASSKQGTGDEQFF. This chain connects TRBV5-1 to TRBJ2-1; no DNA is available, so the TRBD1 call from TCRdb remains unchecked. Germline values: CDR1 SGHRS, CDR2 YFSETQ. This CDR3 region has 14 residues.

This chain links TRBV7-2 with TRBJ2-5. The V gene's germline CDR1 is SGHTA and CDR2 FQGNSA. This CDR3 is built from 12 residues. This CDR3 reads CASSAMYQPQYF.

The V call is TRBV7-2, the J call TRBJ2-5. The CDR3 runs to 13 residues. Germline V lookup: CDR1 SGHTA, CDR2 FQGNSA. Here the CDR3 reads CASSLGSWETQYF.

The chain couples TRBV3-1 to TRBJ2-1; TCRdb picks TRBD1, but there is no DNA to check that call. CDR1 is LGHDT, CDR2 YNNKEL, per germline (reference sequence). The CDR3 is 15 amino acids. This chain's CDR3 is CASSRGVPSYNEQFF.

The chain couples TRBV11-1 to TRBJ2-2; checking the TCRdb D call of TRBD2 is not possible without DNA. The CDR3 extends over 19 amino acids. Germline V lookup: CDR1 SGHAT, CDR2 FQDESV (reference sequence). CDR3 residues: CASSLAPGSGGPYTGELFF.

The rearrangement links TRBV14 to TRBJ1-1; TCRdb selects TRBD1, and the lack of DNA leaves this call unchecked. Germline values: CDR1 SGHDN, CDR2 FVKESK. The CDR3 loop spans 15 amino acids. The CDR3 spells CASSQDSPAYGEAFF.

The chain combines TRBV12-3 or TRBV12-4 with TRBJ2-7; TCRdb returns TRBD1, unconfirmable since there is no DNA. There are 15 residues in the CDR3. The CDR3 spells CASTSLVRGTYEQYF.

The V and J genes are TRBV20-1 and TRBJ2-1; no DNA is available, so the TRBD2 call from TCRdb remains unchecked. Germline values: CDR1 DFQATT, CDR2 SNEGSKA (reference sequence). CDR3 length: 15 amino acids. CDR3 residues: CSASSQGLAGDEQFF.

This rearrangement joins TRBV20-1 to TRBJ1-6; there is no DNA to check the TCRdb D call of TRBD1. Germline CDR1 and CDR2: DFQATT and SNEGSKA (reference sequence). This CDR3 is built from 12 residues. CDR3 sequence reads: CSTPDSARALHF.

The chain links TRBV6-2 or TRBV6-3 to TRBJ1-1. Per the germline V gene, CDR1 is MNHEY and CDR2 is SVGEGT. The CDR3 is 13 residues long. The CDR3 protein is CASIGRMNTEAFF.

This rearrangement joins TRBV4-2 to TRBJ2-1; the D call from TCRdb, TRBD1, cannot be confirmed without DNA. Germline CDR1 is LGHNA and CDR2 is YNFKEQ. The CDR3 has 16 amino acids. CDR3 region: CASSRGTGIMGNEQFF.

The chain is built from TRBV12-3 or TRBV12-4 and TRBJ1-6; TCRdb gives TRBD1 as the D gene, but with no DNA this cannot be confirmed. The CDR3 consists of 15 residues. The CDR3 loop is CASSKSGSYNSPLHF.